The rows below give T cell receptor beta chains drawn from one sample of a study of blood T cell repertoires in COVID-19. TCRdb's table, derived via immunoSEQ multiplex PCR, lists solely in-frame clones and lacks some. In the table there are 240,000 or so clones, around 85% of which are singletons. The source material was peripheral blood. These receptor sequences come from a woman in her thirties who had recovered from COVID-19. The CDR3 runs from the conserved cysteine through the conserved F or W. The D gene is left open where the match is weak. Clone size is shown for a subset of rows, as once, few, many or a class of expanded clone.

TRBD2,15,once,TRBJ2-1,TRBV6-5,CASARAGGIYNEQFF,TGTGCCAGCGCCCGAGCGGGGGGGATTTACAATGAGCAGTTCTTC
.,18,.,TRBJ2-3,TRBV19,CASSTRDMGIEGTDTQYF,TGTGCCAGTAGTACCCGGGACATGGGAATCGAGGGGACAGATACGCAGTATTTT
TRBD1,15,.,TRBJ2-7,TRBV4-2,CASSQDPTGGYEQYF,TGTGCCAGCAGCCAAGACCCGACAGGGGGCTACGAGCAGTACTTC
.,13,.,TRBJ2-4,TRBV21-1,CASSKPGFCIQYF,TGTGCCAGCAGCAAACCAGGTTTTTGTATTCAGTACTTC
.,14,.,TRBJ1-2,TRBV5-6,CASSLVGQNYGYTF,TGTGCCAGCAGCTTGGTGGGACAAAACTATGGCTACACCTTC
TRBD2,14,.,TRBJ2-3,TRBV9,CASSLSGGADTQYF,TGTGCCAGCAGCCTAAGCGGGGGGGCGGATACGCAGTATTTT
.,14,.,TRBJ1-3,TRBV2,CASMVVGSGNTIYF,TGTGCCAGCATGGTGGTCGGGTCTGGAAACACCATATATTTT
TRBD2,15,.,TRBJ2-3,TRBV7-6,CASSASGGSTDTQYF,TGTGCCAGCAGCGCTAGCGGGGGAAGCACAGATACGCAGTATTTT
.,11,.,TRBJ2-7,TRBV7-2,CASSPFGEQYF,TGTGCCAGCAGCCCCTTCGGCGAGCAGTACTTC
.,14,.,TRBJ2-3,TRBV27,CASSTGSWADTQYF,TGTGCCAGCAGTACAGGGAGCTGGGCAGATACGCAGTATTTT
.,14,.,TRBJ2-1,TRBV30,CAWSEKRAYNEQFF,TGTGCCTGGAGTGAAAAGAGGGCCTACAATGAGCAGTTCTTC
.,14,.,TRBJ1-1,TRBV5-1,CASSLESGDTEAFF,TGCGCCAGCAGCTTGGAGTCCGGGGACACTGAAGCTTTCTTT
TRBD2,17,.,TRBJ2-3,TRBV29-1,CSVEDQASGGAGETQYF,TGCAGCGTTGAAGATCAGGCTAGCGGGGGGGCTGGGGAGACGCAGTATTTT
TRBD1,14,.,TRBJ1-2,TRBV14,CASKTTGSLYGYTF,TGTGCCAGCAAAACGACAGGGAGTCTATATGGCTACACCTTC
TRBD1,16,.,TRBJ1-2,TRBV7-6,CASSSGTGGAGYGYTF,TGTGCCAGCAGCTCCGGGACAGGGGGCGCTGGGTATGGCTACACCTTC
TRBD2,14,.,TRBJ2-1,TRBV2,CASRPGTSGGPKFF,TGTGCCAGCAGACCTGGGACTAGCGGGGGACCGAAGTTCTTC
TRBD2,16,.,TRBJ2-2,TRBV5-6,CASSWETSRWTGELFF,TGTGCCAGCAGCTGGGAGACTAGCCGGTGGACCGGGGAGCTGTTTTTT
.,15,.,TRBJ1-2,TRBV7-9,CASSANNGQFYGYTF,TGTGCCAGCAGCGCAAATAATGGACAGTTCTATGGCTACACCTTC
TRBD2,15,.,TRBJ2-7,TRBV19,CASRKGLAGFYEQYF,TGTGCCAGTAGGAAGGGACTAGCGGGTTTCTACGAGCAGTACTTC
.,18,.,TRBJ1-5,TRBV7-3,CASSSGQNLDSGNQPQHF,TGTGCCAGCAGCTCTGGACAGAATTTAGATAGTGGCAATCAGCCCCAGCATTTT
TRBD1,18,.,TRBJ1-4,TRBV5-1,CASSLVRGQGITNEKLFF,TGCGCCAGCAGCTTGGTCAGAGGACAGGGGATAACTAATGAAAAACTGTTTTTT
.,15,.,TRBJ2-6,TRBV2,CASSEPGFGANVLTF,TGTGCCAGCAGTGAACCAGGGTTTGGGGCCAACGTCCTGACTTTC
TRBD2,17,.,TRBJ2-5,TRBV27,CASRPTSGTAPQETQYF,TGTGCCAGCAGGCCGACTAGCGGGACTGCCCCACAAGAGACCCAGTACTTC
.,15,.,TRBJ2-2,TRBV12-5,CASGLARADTGELFF,TGTGCTAGTGGTTTGGCGAGGGCTGACACCGGGGAGCTGTTTTTT
.,15,few,TRBJ1-4,TRBV27,CASSLNSGFNEKLFF,TGTGCCAGCAGTTTAAATTCGGGATTTAATGAAAAACTGTTTTTT
.,14,once,TRBJ1-5,TRBV19,CASTAGGDNQPQHF,TGTGCCAGTACCGCCGGCGGGGACAATCAGCCCCAGCATTTT
TRBD1,17,once,TRBJ2-6,TRBV29-1,CSVEEPGQGAGANVLTF,TGCAGCGTTGAAGAGCCGGGACAGGGGGCTGGGGCCAACGTCCTGACTTTC
.,16,.,TRBJ2-2,TRBV3-1/TRBV3-2,CASSRRAGGYTGELFF,TGTGCCAGCAGCCGAAGGGCAGGGGGGTACACCGGGGAGCTGTTTTTT
TRBD2,18,.,TRBJ2-3,TRBV7-2,CASSLVGLAGGPVDTQYF,TGTGCCAGCAGCTTAGTAGGATTAGCGGGGGGGCCGGTAGATACGCAGTATTTT
.,13,.,TRBJ1-5,TRBV27,CASSLTENQPQHF,TGTGCCAGCAGTCTCACAGAGAATCAGCCCCAGCATTTT
.,16,.,TRBJ1-1,TRBV28,CASLSPGRGVNTEAFF,TGTGCCAGCTTATCACCCGGGAGGGGGGTGAACACTGAAGCTTTCTTT
TRBD1,16,.,TRBJ2-7,TRBV7-9,CASSHPGTGETYEQYF,TGTGCCAGCAGCCACCCCGGGACAGGGGAGACCTACGAGCAGTACTTC
TRBD1,13,.,TRBJ2-7,TRBV5-6,CASMDRDLYEQYF,TGTGCCAGCATGGACAGGGACCTCTACGAGCAGTACTTC
.,16,.,TRBJ1-6,TRBV6-5,CASSYSTGGYNSPLHF,TGTGCCAGCAGTTACTCGACAGGCGGATATAATTCACCCCTCCACTTT
TRBD1,16,once,TRBJ1-4,TRBV9,CASSVGGRGPGEKLFF,TGTGCCAGCAGCGTAGGGGGCAGGGGGCCGGGAGAAAAACTGTTTTTT
.,15,once,TRBJ1-1,TRBV10-1,CASSEVGDGNTEAFF,TGCGCCAGCAGTGAGGTGGGAGATGGGAACACTGAAGCTTTCTTT
.,16,.,TRBJ2-1,TRBV7-3,CASSLTPSARFNEQFF,TGTGCCAGCAGCTTAACCCCATCAGCGCGATTCAATGAGCAGTTCTTC
.,13,.,TRBJ1-5,TRBV12-3/TRBV12-4,CASSSQGIQPQHF,TGTGCCAGCAGTTCGCAGGGAATCCAGCCCCAGCATTTT
.,14,.,TRBJ1-6,TRBV9,CASSVRGHNSPLHF,TGTGCCAGCAGCGTCAGGGGCCATAATTCACCCCTCCACTTT